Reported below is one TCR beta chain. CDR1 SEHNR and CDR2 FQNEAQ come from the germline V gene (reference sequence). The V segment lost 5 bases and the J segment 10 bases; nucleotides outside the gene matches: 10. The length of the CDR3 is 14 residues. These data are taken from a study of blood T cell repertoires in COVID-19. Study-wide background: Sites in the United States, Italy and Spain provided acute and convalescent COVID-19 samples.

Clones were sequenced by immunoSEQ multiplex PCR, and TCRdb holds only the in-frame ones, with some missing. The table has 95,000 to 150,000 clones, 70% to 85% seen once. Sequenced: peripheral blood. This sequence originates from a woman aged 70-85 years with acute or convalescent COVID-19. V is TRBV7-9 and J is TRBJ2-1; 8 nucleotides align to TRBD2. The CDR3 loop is CASSLGGALREQFF. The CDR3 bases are TGTGCCAGCAGCCTCGGGGGGGCCTTGCGGGAGCAGTTCTTC.